The 22 T cell receptor beta chains below come from one sample, sequenced in a study of lymphopenia after photon versus proton radiotherapy. The assay was immunoSEQ multiplex PCR, and TCRdb's table has in-frame clones only and misses some. Altogether around 150,000 clones are present, about nine tenths being singletons, with the ten largest covering around 4.5%. This specimen was peripheral blood, taken from a patient treated with photon-based radiotherapy. The receptors derive from a man aged 50-60 years with gastric cancer.

The chain couples TRBV19 to TRBJ2-7, with D unclear. The CDR3 length is 14 residues. Deletions cut 4 bases from V and 2 bases from J, with 12 bases between. CDR1 is LNHDA and CDR2 is SQIVND in the germline V gene (reference sequence). In DNA form, the CDR3 reads TGTGCCAGTAGTAACCGCGGCTCCGCCTACGAGCAGTACTTC. Protein: CASSNRGSAYEQYF.

J is TRBJ2-2 and V is TRBV25-1; possibly TRBD1 for D (5 bases). Germline V gives CDR1 MGHDK, CDR2 SYGVNS. The CDR3 is made up of 18 amino acids. V was trimmed by 4 bases and J by 0 bases, leaving 18 bases between them. In nucleotides, the CDR3 is TGTGCCAGCAGTGGCCAGGGTATTCTAAGCGCGAACACCGGGGAGCTGTTTTTT. Translating gives CASSGQGILSANTGELFF.

The chain recombines TRBV7-9 with TRBJ1-1; no clear D gene. The CDR3 is 13 residues long. Germline values: CDR1 SEHNR, CDR2 FQNEAQ (reference sequence). Between the trimmed V and J ends, which lost 4 bases and 0 bases, there was a span of 6 bases. CDR3 DNA: TGTGCCAGCAGCTCAACCTTGAACACTGAAGCTTTCTTT. Encoded protein: CASSSTLNTEAFF.

V is TRBV9 and J is TRBJ2-2; no clear D gene. CDR1 is SGDLS and CDR2 is YYNGEE in the germline V gene. This CDR3 contains 14 residues. With 0 bases removed from V and 3 bases from J, the gap between germline ends came to 6 bases. The CDR3 loop reads CASSVARHTGELFF. In nucleotides, the CDR3 is TGTGCCAGCAGCGTAGCCCGCCACACCGGGGAGCTGTTTTTT.

The chain combines TRBV18 with TRBJ1-5, with 9 bases aligning to TRBD1. The CDR3 loop spans 16 amino acids. Germline-derived CDR1 and CDR2 are KGHSH and LQKENI. J gave up 1 base and V 3 bases, and 4 bases lay outside the gene matches. CDR3 sequence: CASSPPGTGSNQPQHF. In DNA, the CDR3 is TGTGCCAGCTCACCCCCTGGGACAGGGAGCAATCAGCCCCAGCATTTT.

This clone was seen only once. The chain carries TRBV5-1 and TRBJ1-2; 9 bases match TRBD1. This CDR3 contains 16 residues. Per germline, CDR1 SGHRS and CDR2 YFSETQ. After removal of 4 bases from V and 5 bases from J, the junction contained 12 bases not matched to a gene. The CDR3 here is CASSPMGQGGMYGYTF. As DNA, the CDR3 is TGCGCCAGCAGCCCCATGGGACAGGGTGGGATGTATGGCTACACCTTC.

This chain connects TRBV5-1 to TRBJ2-1; a weak D match, TRBD2 (5 bases). The germline V and J ends were trimmed by 0 bases and 4 bases, with 17 bases remaining between them. This CDR3 has 17 residues. Germline V lookup: CDR1 SGHRS, CDR2 YFSETQ. CDR3 in amino acids: CASSLDSGLLRYNEQFF. CDR3 sequence (DNA): TGCGCCAGCAGCTTGGACAGCGGTCTCTTAAGGTACAATGAGCAGTTCTTC. Supplemented by reference TRBV5-1 and TRBJ2-1, the full variable domain reads KAGVTQTPRYLIKTRGQQVTLSCSPISGHRSVSWYQQTPGQGLQFLFEYFSETQRNKGNFPGRFSGRQFSNSRSEMNVSTLELGDSALYLCASSLDSGLLRYNEQFFGPGTRLTVL.

V usage is TRBV19 and J usage is TRBJ2-5; D may be TRBD2 (7 bases). CDR1 LNHDA and CDR2 SQIVND come from the germline V gene (reference sequence). The CDR3 contains 14 residues. Trimming shortened V by 7 bases and J by 5 bases, and 17 bases separated the two germline ends. Here the CDR3 reads CASKDSGTSETQYF. The CDR3 DNA sequence: TGTGCCAGTAAGGACAGCGGGACGTCGGAGACCCAGTACTTC.

CDR3 loop: CATSIGLAGGETQYF. The CDR3, as DNA: TGTGCCACCAGCATAGGACTAGCGGGAGGGGAGACGCAGTATTTT. V and J are TRBV15 and TRBJ2-3, with 15 bases identical to TRBD2. Germline V gene lookup returns CDR1 LNHNV and CDR2 YYDKDF (reference sequence). This CDR3 has 15 residues. V shed 4 bases and J 9 bases; nucleotides not matched to a gene: 5.

V is TRBV7-2 and J is TRBJ2-7; D is possibly TRBD1 or TRBD2 (6 bases each). This CDR3 region has 16 residues. V lost 0 bases, J lost 6 bases, and 18 bases lay in between. Germline V gene lookup returns CDR1 SGHTA and CDR2 FQGNSA. The CDR3 protein is CASSLAGGLPVTEQYF. In DNA form, the CDR3 reads TGTGCCAGCAGCTTAGCGGGGGGCCTTCCCGTGACCGAGCAGTACTTC. Drawing the rest from reference TRBV7-2 and TRBJ2-7, the complete variable domain is GAGVSQSPSNKVTEKGKDVELRCDPISGHTALYWYRQSLGQGLEFLIYFQGNSAPDKSGLPSDRFSAERTGGSVSTLTIQRTQQEDSAVYLCASSLAGGLPVTEQYFGPGTRLTVT.

This clone was detected once. The chain has TRBV27 and TRBJ2-1; no reliable D call. The V end was cut by 5 bases, the J end by 4 bases, with 15 bases between. The CDR3 runs to 15 residues. Germline V lookup: CDR1 MNHEY, CDR2 SMNVEV (reference sequence). DNA of the CDR3: TGTGCCAGCAGTCCACCCCCCTGGGGATACAATGAGCAGTTCTTC. Protein: CASSPPPWGYNEQFF.

Points on this clone: Other DNA sequences in the sample encode the same CDR3. The chain employs TRBV6-1 and TRBJ2-3, with D perhaps being TRBD1 or TRBD2 (5 bases each). The ends were cut back, 8 bases at V and 0 bases at J, with 6 bases in the middle. The CDR3 runs to 12 residues. Per germline, CDR1 MNHNS and CDR2 SASEGT. This chain's CDR3 is CASRDSTDTQYF. The CDR3 coding sequence is TGTGCCAGCCGGGACAGCACAGATACGCAGTATTTT.

The chain links TRBV4-1 to TRBJ1-1; D is possibly TRBD1 (6 bases). Germline CDR1 reads MGHRA; CDR2 reads YSYEKL. CDR3 length: 15 amino acids. V lost 5 bases, J lost 3 bases, and 16 bases lay in between. In DNA form, the CDR3 reads TGCGCCAGCAGCTCACCCACCGCAGGGGACACTGAAGCTTTCTTT. Translation: CASSSPTAGDTEAFF.

The rearrangement links TRBV7-9 to TRBJ1-2; no clear D. Germline V gives CDR1 SEHNR, CDR2 FQNEAQ (reference sequence). The CDR3 consists of 15 residues. Between the trimmed V and J ends, which lost 6 bases and 4 bases, there was a span of 18 bases. Written as DNA, the CDR3 is TGTGCCAGCAGTCAGCAGGATGGCAGAGGCTATGGCTACACCTTC. This gives the protein CASSQQDGRGYGYTF.

This clone was seen more than once but under ten times. V gene TRBV7-9 combines with J gene TRBJ2-1; 10 positions match TRBD2. The CDR3 extends over 17 amino acids. The germline V gene has CDR1 SEHNR and CDR2 FQNEAQ (reference sequence). The V and J ends lost 0 bases and 7 bases, in that order; junction bases with no gene match: 9. The CDR3 coding sequence is TGTGCCAGCAGCTTAGCCCTCGGACTAGCGGACTCAAATGAGCAGTTCTTC. Translating it yields CASSLALGLADSNEQFF.

This clone was observed a single time. J is TRBJ2-2 and V is TRBV30, with TRBD2 matching over 7 bases. Trimming removed 7 bases from V and 15 bases from J; junction bases left unmatched: 20. Germline V gene sequence: CDR1 GTSNPN, CDR2 SVGIG (reference sequence). CDR3 size: 14 residues. CDR3 protein: CASPGTIAPGGVFF. As DNA, the CDR3 is TGTGCCTCGCCCGGGACTATTGCCCCCGGAGGGGTGTTTTTT.

The gene calls are TRBV7-3 and TRBJ1-1; possible D gene TRBD1, 5 bases. The germline V gene encodes CDR1 SGHTA and CDR2 FQGTGA. With 1 base removed from V and 5 bases from J, the gap between germline ends came to 14 bases. This CDR3 contains 15 residues. CDR3 sequence: CASSLNAGRGTEAFF. DNA of the CDR3: TGTGCCAGCAGCTTAAACGCAGGGCGGGGTACTGAAGCTTTCTTT. Supplemented by reference TRBV7-3 and TRBJ1-1, the full variable domain reads GAGVSQTPSNKVTEKGKYVELRCDPISGHTALYWYRQSLGQGPEFLIYFQGTGAADDSGLPNDRFFAVRPEGSVSTLKIQRTERGDSAVYLCASSLNAGRGTEAFFGQGTRLTVV.

V gene TRBV9 combines with J gene TRBJ2-7; D ambiguous. The length of the CDR3 is 13 residues. V dropped 1 base and J dropped 4 bases, with 9 bases sitting between them. CDR1 is SGDLS and CDR2 is YYNGEE in the germline V gene. The CDR3 is CASSVLSGYEQYF. The DNA of the CDR3 is TGTGCCAGCAGCGTATTAAGTGGATACGAGCAGTACTTC.

V and J are TRBV9 and TRBJ2-1; D not certain. The V gene lost 4 bases and the J gene lost 9 bases, with 11 bases spanning the gap. CDR3 size: 12 residues. Germline CDR1 SGDLS, CDR2 YYNGEE. CDR3 nucleotides: TGTGCCAGCAGCCCCACCCTCGGTGAGCAGTTCTTC. Protein sequence: CASSPTLGEQFF.

V is TRBV7-8 and J is TRBJ2-7; 8 bases fit TRBD1. Germline-derived CDR1 and CDR2 are SGHVS and FQNEAQ. The CDR3 consists of 15 residues. The junction had 8 bases not matched to a gene; V was cut back by 5 bases and J by 2 bases. CDR3: CASSNTDRAAYEQYF. CDR3 sequence (DNA): TGTGCCAGCAGCAACACGGACAGGGCCGCCTACGAGCAGTACTTC.

The chain links TRBV15 to TRBJ2-1; D call uncertain. Trimming cost V 0 bases and J 7 bases, with 10 bases left between them. The CDR3 extends over 14 amino acids. Germline CDR1 LNHNV, CDR2 YYDKDF (reference sequence). The CDR3 here is CATSREIAVNEQFF. The DNA for the CDR3 is TGTGCCACCAGCAGAGAAATAGCAGTGAATGAGCAGTTCTTC.

The V gene is TRBV5-1, the J gene TRBJ2-2; D is unclear. The CDR3 contains 14 residues. Germline V gives CDR1 SGHRS, CDR2 YFSETQ. The V end was cut by 0 bases, the J end by 5 bases, with 8 bases between. The CDR3 nucleotides read TGCGCCAGCAGCTTGGGGTCGGCTACCGGGGAGCTGTTTTTT. Residues: CASSLGSATGELFF.